These 24 T cell receptor beta chains were all obtained from the same sample, sequenced in a study of blood T cell repertoires in COVID-19. Clones were read by immunoSEQ multiplex PCR, and TCRdb kept only the in-frame ones, dropping some. The data hold 200,000 or so clones, with roughly 76% observed a single time. The sequenced sample consisted of peripheral blood. These receptor sequences come from a human donor in a cohort sampled during active COVID-19.

The rearrangement links TRBV30 to TRBJ2-7; D perhaps matches TRBD1 (6 bases). The CDR3 covers 13 residues. CDR1 is GTSNPN, CDR2 SVGIG, per germline (reference sequence). The V and J ends lost 2 bases and 0 bases respectively, with 8 bases between them. CDR3 DNA sequence: TGTGCCTGGAGTCGACAGGTCTCCTACGAGCAGTACTTC. This gives the protein CAWSRQVSYEQYF.

This clone was detected only a few times. The rearrangement uses TRBV21-1 and TRBJ2-7; the DNA was not compared with TRBD1, the D call given in the table. TRBV21-1 is a recognized pseudogene. This CDR3 comprises 12 residues. The chain's CDR3 is CAIGQGDYEQYF. The CDR3 DNA sequence: TGTGCCATCGGGCAGGGTGACTACGAGCAGTACTTC.

This clone was detected only a few times. V usage is TRBV4-2 and J usage is TRBJ2-7, with 10 bases matching TRBD2. The CDR3 spans 15 residues. With 4 bases clipped from V and 3 bases from J, the junction kept 6 bases outside the gene matches. CDR1 is LGHNA, CDR2 YNFKEQ, per germline. The CDR3 DNA sequence: TGTGCCAGCAGCCCGGGACTAGCGCAACTCTACGAGCAGTACTTC. Protein product: CASSPGLAQLYEQYF.

The gene calls are TRBV19 and TRBJ1-5, with 9 bases that match TRBD1. The CDR3 is 13 amino acids. V was clipped by 7 bases and J by 6 bases; unmatched bases: 4. The V gene's germline CDR1 is LNHDA and CDR2 SQIVND (reference sequence). CDR3 protein: CASNRGPVQPQHF. Written as DNA, the CDR3 is TGTGCCAGTAACAGGGGGCCGGTTCAGCCCCAGCATTTT.

This chain uses TRBV28 with TRBJ1-1, with TRBD1 matching over 8 bases. V was clipped by 6 bases and J by 11 bases; unmatched bases: 11. The V gene's germline CDR1 is MDHEN and CDR2 SYDVKM. The CDR3 runs to 13 residues. DNA for the CDR3: TGTGCCAGCAGAGGGACAGGCCGGTTTTGGGCTTTCTTT. It yields the protein CASRGTGRFWAFF.

This clone was seen a few times. The chain recombines TRBV30 with TRBJ1-2, with D maybe TRBD1 (5 bases). Germline CDR1 and CDR2: GTSNPN and SVGIG (reference sequence). V was cut by 0 bases and J by 5 bases, with 16 bases left in between. The CDR3 covers 15 residues. The CDR3 DNA follows: TGTGCCTGGAGTGTACAAGTGGCCGGGACTTATGGCTACACCTTC. Protein product: CAWSVQVAGTYGYTF. The full variable domain, with the rest looked up from reference TRBV30 and TRBJ1-2, is SQTIHQWPATLVQPVGSPLSLECTVEGTSNPNLYWYRQAAGRGLQLLFYSVGIGQISSEVPQNLSASRPQDRQFILSSKKLLLSDSGFYLCAWSVQVAGTYGYTFGSGTRLTVV.

This sequence joins TRBV5-1 and TRBJ2-7; TRBD2 agrees at 8 bases. Germline V gene data show CDR1 as SGHRS and CDR2 as YFSETQ. V was clipped by 0 bases and J by 2 bases; unmatched bases: 7. The CDR3 covers 16 residues. CDR3 region: CASSLGLAGAAYEQYF. The CDR3 nucleotides are TGCGCCAGCAGCTTGGGGCTAGCGGGTGCAGCCTACGAGCAGTACTTC.

The chain recombines TRBV9 with TRBJ2-7, with 10 bases aligning to TRBD1. Trimming cost V 4 bases and J 3 bases; bases outside gene matches: 7. This CDR3 region has 15 residues. The germline CDR1 and CDR2 sequences are SGDLS and YYNGEE. The CDR3 DNA reads TGTGCCAGCAGCTACGGACAGGGGGGTCGCTACGAGCAGTACTTC. It translates to CASSYGQGGRYEQYF.

V usage is TRBV18 and J usage is TRBJ1-1; D call uncertain. This CDR3 contains 15 residues. Looked up from germline, CDR1 is KGHSH and CDR2 is LQKENI. The germline V and J ends were trimmed by 3 bases and 1 base, with 12 bases remaining between them. CDR3 amino acids: CASSPITGSNTEAFF. The CDR3 DNA is TGTGCCAGCTCACCGATTACGGGGTCGAACACTGAAGCTTTCTTT.

This clone was observed a handful of times. The genes are TRBV18 and TRBJ1-2; 10 nucleotides align to TRBD1. CDR3 length: 16 amino acids. Germline V gene data show CDR1 as KGHSH and CDR2 as LQKENI. J was trimmed by 1 base and V by 0 bases; bases with no gene match: 2. The CDR3 coding sequence is TGTGCCAGCTCACCACCTGGACAGGGGGGTAACTATGGCTACACCTTC. This gives the protein CASSPPGQGGNYGYTF.

The chain is built from TRBV18 and TRBJ1-1; TRBD1 might be the D (5 bases). The germline V gene encodes CDR1 KGHSH and CDR2 LQKENI. The CDR3 runs to 15 residues. Trimming stripped 3 bases from V and 2 bases from J, with 13 bases between. The CDR3, as DNA: TGTGCCAGCTCACCTTCCGTGGGGGGAAACACTGAAGCTTTCTTT. This codes for CASSPSVGGNTEAFF.

In nucleotides, the CDR3 is TGCAGCGTGAGCTCCGGGACAGGGGTAGAGCAGTACTTC. It yields the protein CSVSSGTGVEQYF. The V gene is TRBV29-1, the J gene TRBJ2-7; 10 nucleotides agree with TRBD1. Germline CDR1 SQVTM, CDR2 ANQGSEA. This CDR3 is built from 13 residues. J was trimmed by 7 bases and V by 6 bases; bases with no gene match: 9.

J is TRBJ1-1 and V is TRBV5-6, with D possibly being TRBD1 (5 bases). Trimming took 0 bases from V and 5 from J, leaving 14 bases between them. The CDR3 spans 15 residues. Germline V gene sequence: CDR1 SGHDT, CDR2 YYEEEE. CDR3 in amino acids: CASSLAGGTRTEAFF. CDR3 DNA sequence: TGTGCCAGCAGCTTGGCCGGGGGGACTCGGACTGAAGCTTTCTTT. Together with reference TRBV5-6 and TRBJ1-1, the CDR3 gives the full variable domain: DAGVTQSPTHLIKTRGQQVTLRCSPKSGHDTVSWYQQALGQGPQFIFQYYEEEERQRGNFPDRFSGHQFPNYSSELNVNALLLGDSALYLCASSLAGGTRTEAFFGQGTRLTVV.

The chain has TRBV5-1 and TRBJ2-3; 10 bases are shared with TRBD2. V shed 5 bases, J shed 2 bases, and the junction held 17 bases outside the gene matches. The germline V gene encodes CDR1 SGHRS and CDR2 YFSETQ. This CDR3 comprises 19 residues. CDR3 in amino acids: CASRPRGVAGGLNTDTQYF. The CDR3 bases are TGCGCCAGCAGACCCCGGGGGGTAGCGGGAGGCCTAAACACAGATACGCAGTATTTT.

This clone was detected a few times. The chain joins TRBV10-3 to TRBJ2-7, with TRBD1 as a possible D gene (6 bases). CDR3 length: 15 residues. Trimming shortened V by 2 bases and J by 5 bases, and 16 bases separated the two germline ends. Per germline, CDR1 ENHRY and CDR2 SYGVKD. CDR3 DNA: TGTGCCATCAGTGAGGTGGGAGACAGGCTCCACGAGCAGTACTTC. The encoded protein is CAISEVGDRLHEQYF.

V usage is TRBV29-1 and J usage is TRBJ2-7; 10 bases line up with TRBD1. With 1 base clipped from V and 3 bases from J, the junction kept 0 bases outside the gene matches. Germline values: CDR1 SQVTM, CDR2 ANQGSEA. The CDR3 has 13 amino acids. This CDR3 reads CSVEGTGGYEQYF. The CDR3, as DNA: TGCAGCGTTGAAGGGACAGGGGGCTACGAGCAGTACTTC.

CDR3 bases: TGTGCCAGTAGTATAGAGAGCACTGAAGCTTTCTTT. This encodes CASSIESTEAFF. The chain joins TRBV19 to TRBJ1-1; D is unresolved. The CDR3 has 12 amino acids. From germline, CDR1 is LNHDA and CDR2 SQIVND (reference sequence). V lost 0 bases to trimming and J lost 4 bases, with 3 bases between them.

The chain links TRBV28 to TRBJ1-2; no clear D. Trimming left V 5 bases short and J 3 bases short, with 10 bases between. Looked up from germline, CDR1 is MDHEN and CDR2 is SYDVKM. The CDR3 length is 13 residues. DNA for the CDR3: TGTGCCAGCAGTCCGGGGAGGTACTATGGCTACACCTTC. It is translated as CASSPGRYYGYTF.

This clone was counted once. The chain links TRBV24-1 to TRBJ1-5; TRBD1 matches at 9 bases. The CDR3 consists of 15 residues. The germline CDR1 and CDR2 sequences are KGHDR and SFDVKD. V lost 5 bases, J lost 2 bases, and 3 bases stayed unmatched. The CDR3 coding sequence is TGTGCCACCAGTGGCCGGACAGGGGGCAATCAGCCCCAGCATTTT. Translating gives CATSGRTGGNQPQHF.

The V gene is TRBV6-6, the J gene TRBJ1-5; D gene ambiguous. Trimming took 5 bases from V and 7 from J, leaving 12 bases between them. The CDR3 covers 13 residues. Germline V CDR1 and CDR2: MNHNY, SVGAGI (reference sequence). CDR3 loop: CASSAGSTQPQHF. The CDR3 nucleotides read TGTGCCAGCAGTGCCGGGAGCACGCAGCCCCAGCATTTT.

This rearrangement joins TRBV5-1 to TRBJ2-7; no definite D call. This CDR3 is built from 14 residues. Between the trimmed V and J ends, which lost 0 bases and 0 bases, there was a span of 7 bases. CDR1 and CDR2 from the germline V gene are SGHRS and YFSETQ. In DNA form, the CDR3 reads TGCGCCAGCAGCTTGGAGGCGGCCTCCTACGAGCAGTACTTC. It specifies CASSLEAASYEQYF.

The chain employs TRBV4-1 and TRBJ2-1; the match to TRBD2 covers 8 bases. The CDR3 runs 16 residues. V lost 4 bases and J lost 6; bases outside the gene matches: 11. Germline V lookup: CDR1 MGHRA, CDR2 YSYEKL. CDR3 region: CASSRIPGTSGNEQFF. The CDR3, as DNA: TGCGCCAGCAGCCGAATACCCGGGACTAGTGGCAATGAGCAGTTCTTC.

The chain carries TRBV5-1 and TRBJ2-6, with D possibly matching TRBD2 (6 bases). Trimming removed 2 bases from V and 2 bases from J, with 11 bases in between. The germline gives CDR1 SGHRS, CDR2 YFSETQ. The CDR3 is 16 residues long. In nucleotides, the CDR3 is TGCGCCAGCAGCTTAGGAGGGCGCGCTGGGGCCAACGTCCTGACTTTC. This encodes CASSLGGRAGANVLTF.

This chain connects TRBV28 to TRBJ2-7; D might be TRBD1 (5 bases). Germline V gives CDR1 MDHEN, CDR2 SYDVKM. V was pared by 1 base and J by 1 base, with 8 bases between. The CDR3 length is 14 residues. The CDR3 is CASSLSDTSYEQYF. The CDR3 coding sequence is TGTGCCAGCAGTTTATCGGACACATCCTACGAGCAGTACTTC.